This is a list of T cell receptor beta chains from one sample in a study of cytomegalovirus exposure and HLA in healthy donors. This table comes from immunoSEQ multiplex PCR, and its TCRdb copy is limited to in-frame clones, with some not included. The table lists about 190,000 clones, over 80% of them singletons. Sample: PBMCs. These receptors were obtained from a man aged 30 to 45 in good health and CMV-seronegative. Both conserved end residues are part of each CDR3. Each record gives: D gene, J gene, CDR3 length, clone size, V gene, CDR3 protein, CDR3 DNA. A D gene is named only where the DNA matches it firmly. The listing skips clone size in some rows; elsewhere it reads once, few, many or a size class.

>TRBD1|TRBJ2-7|16|.|TRBV10-3
CAISERGTGDPYEQYF
TGTGCCATCAGTGAGCGCGGGACAGGCGACCCCTACGAGCAGTACTTC
>.|TRBJ2-5|11|.|TRBV20-1
CSAEAEETQYF
TGCAGTGCTGAGGCCGAGGAGACCCAGTACTTC
>TRBD1|TRBJ2-7|15|.|TRBV18
CASSPPGQGSYEQYF
TGTGCCAGCTCACCGCCGGGACAGGGGTCCTACGAGCAGTACTTC
>TRBD2|TRBJ2-1|16|.|TRBV11-1
CASSSWGGLVNNEQFF
TGTGCCAGCAGCTCGTGGGGGGGACTAGTCAACAATGAGCAGTTCTTC
>TRBD2|TRBJ2-3|13|.|TRBV2
CATLGTITDTQYF
TGTGCCACTCTAGGGACTATCACAGATACGCAGTATTTT
>.|TRBJ1-4|17|.|TRBV28
CASSPPWGERGDEKLFF
TGTGCCAGCAGTCCACCCTGGGGGGAACGGGGAGATGAAAAACTGTTTTTT
>TRBD2|TRBJ2-1|16|.|TRBV6-6
CASSYSRTSGNNEQFF
TGTGCCAGCAGTTACTCCCGGACTAGCGGAAACAATGAGCAGTTCTTC
>.|TRBJ2-1|14|few|TRBV6-6
CASSSSTGLNEQFF
TGTGCCAGCAGTTCCTCCACAGGGTTGAATGAGCAGTTCTTC
>TRBD2|TRBJ2-3|16|.|TRBV19
CASSIWGGRGADTQYF
TGTGCCAGTAGTATTTGGGGCGGGAGGGGCGCAGATACGCAGTATTTT
>TRBD2|TRBJ2-7|16|.|TRBV29-1
CSVEGLTSGASYEQYF
TGCAGCGTTGAAGGGCTGACTAGCGGAGCCTCCTACGAGCAGTACTTC
>.|TRBJ2-5|16|.|TRBV5-5
CASSLAPGNDQETQYF
TGTGCCAGCAGCTTGGCCCCGGGAAACGACCAAGAGACCCAGTACTTC
>.|TRBJ1-2|13|few|TRBV2
CASSGLRNYGYTF
TGTGCCAGCAGTGGTCTCAGAAACTATGGCTACACCTTC
>.|TRBJ1-2|18|.|TRBV19
CASMGGASGKYNYYGYTF
TGTGCCAGTATGGGGGGTGCCAGCGGGAAGTACAATTACTATGGCTACACCTTC
>TRBD2|TRBJ2-1|16|.|TRBV18
CASSPGVSGAYNEQFF
TGTGCCAGCTCACCCGGCGTGAGCGGGGCCTACAATGAGCAGTTCTTC
>.|TRBJ1-3|15|.|TRBV2
CASQTSPGTGNTIYF
TGTGCCAGCCAAACCTCCCCGGGGACTGGAAACACCATATATTTT